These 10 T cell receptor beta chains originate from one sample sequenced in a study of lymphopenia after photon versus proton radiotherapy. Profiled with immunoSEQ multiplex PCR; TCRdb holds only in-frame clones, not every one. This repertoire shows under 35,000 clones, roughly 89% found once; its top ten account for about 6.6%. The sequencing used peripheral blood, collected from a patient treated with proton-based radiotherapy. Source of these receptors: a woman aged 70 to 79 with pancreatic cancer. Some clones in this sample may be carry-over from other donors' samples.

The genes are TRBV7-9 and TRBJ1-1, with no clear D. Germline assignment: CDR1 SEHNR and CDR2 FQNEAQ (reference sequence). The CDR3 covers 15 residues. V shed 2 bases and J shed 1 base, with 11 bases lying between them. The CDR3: CASSLQPVPNTEAFF. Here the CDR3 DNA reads TGTGCCAGCAGCTTACAACCGGTCCCGAACACTGAAGCTTTCTTT. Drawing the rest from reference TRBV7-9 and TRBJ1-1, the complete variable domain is DTGVSQNPRHKITKRGQNVTFRCDPISEHNRLYWYRQTLGQGPEFLTYFQNEAQLEKSRLLSDRFSAERPKGSFSTLEIQRTEQGDSAMYLCASSLQPVPNTEAFFGQGTRLTVV.

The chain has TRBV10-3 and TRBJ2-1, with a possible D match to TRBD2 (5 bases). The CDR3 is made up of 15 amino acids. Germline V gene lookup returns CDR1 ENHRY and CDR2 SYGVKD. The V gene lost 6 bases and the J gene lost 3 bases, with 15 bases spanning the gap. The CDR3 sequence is CAIRPTARDYNEQFF. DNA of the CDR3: TGTGCCATCAGGCCGACGGCCCGGGACTACAATGAGCAGTTCTTC.

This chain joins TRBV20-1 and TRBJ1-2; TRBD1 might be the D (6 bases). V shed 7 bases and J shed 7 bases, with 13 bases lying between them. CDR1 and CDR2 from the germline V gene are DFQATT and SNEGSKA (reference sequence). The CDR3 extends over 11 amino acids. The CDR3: CSGPRGSGYTF. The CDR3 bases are TGCAGTGGCCCCAGGGGATCTGGCTACACCTTC.

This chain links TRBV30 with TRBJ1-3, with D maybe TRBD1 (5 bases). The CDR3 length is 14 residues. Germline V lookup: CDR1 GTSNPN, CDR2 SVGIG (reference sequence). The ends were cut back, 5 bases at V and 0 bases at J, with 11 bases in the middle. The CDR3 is CAWGYGGSGNTIYF. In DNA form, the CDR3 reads TGTGCCTGGGGCTACGGGGGCTCTGGAAACACCATATATTTT.

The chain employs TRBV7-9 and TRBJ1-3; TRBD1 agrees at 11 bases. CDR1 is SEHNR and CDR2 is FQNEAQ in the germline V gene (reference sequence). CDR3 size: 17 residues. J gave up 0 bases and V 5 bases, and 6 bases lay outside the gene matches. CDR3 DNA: TGTGCCAGCAGCGACCGGGACAGGGGGTCCTCTGGAAACACCATATATTTT. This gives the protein CASSDRDRGSSGNTIYF.

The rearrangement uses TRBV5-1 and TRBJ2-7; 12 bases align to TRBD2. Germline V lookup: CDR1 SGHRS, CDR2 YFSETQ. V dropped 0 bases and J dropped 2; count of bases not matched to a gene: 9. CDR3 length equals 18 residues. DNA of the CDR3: TGCGCCAGCAGCTTGGATACTAGCGGGAGGATCCAACCCTACGAGCAGTACTTC. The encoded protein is CASSLDTSGRIQPYEQYF.

Written as DNA, the CDR3 is TGTGCCAGCAGCGTAAGGTTTGAGAACAATGAGCAGTTCTTC. Protein: CASSVRFENNEQFF. V and J are TRBV9 and TRBJ2-1; D call uncertain. Germline CDR1 and CDR2: SGDLS and YYNGEE. Deletions cut 1 base from V and 5 bases from J, with 10 bases between. The CDR3 contains 14 residues.

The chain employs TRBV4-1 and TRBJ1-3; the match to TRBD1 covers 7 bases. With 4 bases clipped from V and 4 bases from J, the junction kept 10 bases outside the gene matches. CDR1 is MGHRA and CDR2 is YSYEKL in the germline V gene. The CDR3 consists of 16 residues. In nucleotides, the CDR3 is TGCGCCAGCAGCCGGACACAGACAGGGAGGGGAAACACCATATATTTT. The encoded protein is CASSRTQTGRGNTIYF.

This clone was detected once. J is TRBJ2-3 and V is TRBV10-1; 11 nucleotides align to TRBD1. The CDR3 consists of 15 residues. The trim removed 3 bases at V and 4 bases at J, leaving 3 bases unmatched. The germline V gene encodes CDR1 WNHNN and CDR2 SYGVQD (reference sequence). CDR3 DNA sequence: TGCGCCAGCAGTGACAGGACAGGGGGCCCAGATACGCAGTATTTT. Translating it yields CASSDRTGGPDTQYF.

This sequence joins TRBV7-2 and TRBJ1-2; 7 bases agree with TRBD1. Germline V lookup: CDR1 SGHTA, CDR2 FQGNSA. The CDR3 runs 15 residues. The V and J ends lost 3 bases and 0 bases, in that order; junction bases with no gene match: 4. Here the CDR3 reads CASSLTGRPNYGYTF. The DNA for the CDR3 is TGTGCCAGCAGCTTGACAGGGCGCCCTAACTATGGCTACACCTTC.